This T cell receptor beta chain is from a study of identical twins. Study-wide results and caveats: Part of the zero-insertion signal could reflect confounding by invariant MAIT and iNKT cells. Beta out-of-frame twin sharing showed a weaker excess. The study reached conclusions through statistical analysis that was cross-sectional, not following the same donors.

In its sample, this clonotype was seen a few times. Its antigen is unknown. Each CDR3 protein is one row after TCRdb ran MiXCR on the 5' RACE reads. The data hold hundreds of thousands of distinct CDR3 sequences, with roughly 8% observed a single time. The same sample was also used in a study of yellow fever vaccine responses in identical twins.

The receptor was isolated from a woman younger than 30 in good health. Sample: PBMCs.

CDR3 DNA sequence: TGCAGTGCTTCGCTAGCGCCCCTCTCCTACGAGCAGTACTTC. Protein: CSASLAPLSYEQYF. The chain carries TRBV20-1 and TRBJ2-7; a weak D match, TRBD2 (6 bases). The CDR3 has 14 amino acids. V lost 5 bases and J lost 0, with 14 bases in between. Germline V lookup: CDR1 DFQATT, CDR2 SNEGSKA (reference sequence).